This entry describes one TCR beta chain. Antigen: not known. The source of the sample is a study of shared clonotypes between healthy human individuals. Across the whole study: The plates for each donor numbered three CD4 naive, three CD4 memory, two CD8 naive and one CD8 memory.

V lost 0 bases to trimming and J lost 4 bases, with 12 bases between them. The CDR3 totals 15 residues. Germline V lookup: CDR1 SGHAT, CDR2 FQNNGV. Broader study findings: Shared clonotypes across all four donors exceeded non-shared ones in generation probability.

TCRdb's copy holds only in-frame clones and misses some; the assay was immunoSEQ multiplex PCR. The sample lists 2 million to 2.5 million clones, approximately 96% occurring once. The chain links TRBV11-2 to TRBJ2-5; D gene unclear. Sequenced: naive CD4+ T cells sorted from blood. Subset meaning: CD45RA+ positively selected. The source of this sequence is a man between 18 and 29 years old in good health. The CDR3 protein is CASSLDGHQAETQYF. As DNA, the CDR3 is TGTGCCAGCAGCTTAGACGGCCATCAGGCAGAGACCCAGTACTTC.